This TCR beta chain comes out of a study of blood T cells in healthy people across ages. The germline CDR1 and CDR2 sequences are GTSNPN and SVGIG (reference sequence). CDR3 length equals 15 residues. Trimming pared 3 bases from V and 7 bases from J, leaving 19 bases between. Study outcomes and limitations: Not knowing donor CMV status may have confounded expanded clonotype changes.

About this clonotype itself: Its antigen remains unidentified.

A J-beta primer mix and a sample-barcoded 5' primer were used in a second PCR of about 6 to 12 cycles. TCRdb re-derived calls from the 5' RACE reads in MiXCR, one entry per CDR3 protein. The sample lists around 850,000 distinct CDR3 sequences, about 36% seen once, with under 15% in the top ten. The chain links TRBV30 to TRBJ2-1; D possibly corresponds to TRBD1 (6 bases). Sequenced: blood. This TCR was recovered from a man younger than 35 in good health. For the CDR3, the DNA is TGTGCCTGGAGGAGGGGGAGACAGGTGGGGAATGAGCAGTTCTTC. Protein product: CAWRRGRQVGNEQFF.